This TCR beta chain was found in a study of circulating and synovial CD4+ cells in juvenile arthritis. Study-level points and caveats: Compared with bulk blood, circulating pathogenic-like lymphocytes shared substantially more CDR3 sequences with synovial T cells. Measured synovium overlap likely understates the true shared repertoire. Bulk blood CD4 samples held at least an order of magnitude more or fewer genomes than CPL.

A word on this clone: Its antigen is undetermined.

Profiled with immunoSEQ multiplex PCR; TCRdb holds only in-frame clones, not every one. The sample records 15,000 to 20,000 clones, about 90% being singletons. V was trimmed by 4 bases and J by 7 bases, leaving 19 bases between them. Germline CDR1 and CDR2: MRHNA and SNTAGT. This CDR3 is 15 amino acids long. This clonotype was obtained from a human donor with juvenile idiopathic arthritis. The chain has TRBV6-4 and TRBJ1-1; perhaps TRBD1 as D (5 bases). Sequencing used CD4+ T cells from blood. Here the CDR3 DNA reads TGTGCCAGCAGTGTTCAGGGCGACGCGTTCGGTGAAGCTTTCTTT. It yields the protein CASSVQGDAFGEAFF.